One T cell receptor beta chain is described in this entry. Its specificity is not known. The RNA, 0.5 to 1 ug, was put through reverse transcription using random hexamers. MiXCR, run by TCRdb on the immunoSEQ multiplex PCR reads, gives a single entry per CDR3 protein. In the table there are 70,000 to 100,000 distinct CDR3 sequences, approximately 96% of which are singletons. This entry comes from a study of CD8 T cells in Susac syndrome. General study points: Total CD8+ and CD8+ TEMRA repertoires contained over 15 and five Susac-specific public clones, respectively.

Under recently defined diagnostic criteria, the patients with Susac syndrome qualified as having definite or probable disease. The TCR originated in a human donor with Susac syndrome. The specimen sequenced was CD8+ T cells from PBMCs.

The CDR3 bases are TGTGCCAGCTCCCCATCCGAGAACACTGAAGCTTTCTTT. Residues: CASSPSENTEAFF. The chain uses TRBV18 and TRBJ1-1; D ambiguous. The CDR3 contains 13 residues. In germline, CDR1 is KGHSH, CDR2 LQKENI. Trimming left V 6 bases short and J 1 base short, with 9 bases between. The variable domain in full, completed from reference TRBV18 and TRBJ1-1, reads NAGVMQNPRHLVRRRGQEARLRCSPMKGHSHVYWYRQLPEEGLKFMVYLQKENIIDESGMPKERFSAEFPKEGPSILRIQQVVRGDSAAYFCASSPSENTEAFFGQGTRLTVV.